Below, 29 T cell receptor beta chains from the same sample are listed, as sequenced in a study of long-term antiretroviral therapy in people with HIV. immunoSEQ v3.0 was run at survey level. Assay used: immunoSEQ multiplex PCR; TCRdb lists only in-frame clones, some missing. The repertoire holds some 25,000 clones, with 86% as singletons. The sample consisted of unsorted PBMCs, taken 1.9 years after starting antiretroviral therapy. Source of these receptors: a woman aged 25 to 45 with HIV.

The J gene is TRBJ2-1, the V gene TRBV5-1; a possible D gene is TRBD2 (5 bases). There are 15 residues in the CDR3. CDR1 and CDR2 from the germline V gene are SGHRS and YFSETQ. Trimming removed 1 base at V and 8 bases at J, with 16 bases between. The CDR3 protein is CASSLNLAGHDEQFF. The CDR3 nucleotides are TGCGCCAGCAGCTTGAACCTAGCAGGTCACGATGAGCAGTTCTTC.

This clone was seen more than once but under ten times. The rearrangement joins TRBV6-1 to TRBJ1-2; TRBD1 agrees at 7 bases. The germline gives CDR1 MNHNS, CDR2 SASEGT. CDR3 size: 14 residues. Trimming removed 0 bases from V and 3 bases from J; junction bases left unmatched: 1. CDR3 DNA sequence: TGTGCCAGCAGTGAAGCGGGACAGTACTATGGCTACACCTTC. It is translated as CASSEAGQYYGYTF.

The DNA for the CDR3 is TGTGCCAGCAGCTTATCGGTAGGCAACACCATATATTTT. This sequence encodes CASSLSVGNTIYF. The chain recombines TRBV11-2 with TRBJ1-3; D is uncertain. CDR3 length: 13 residues. Germline V CDR1 and CDR2: SGHAT, FQNNGV. Trimming took 2 bases from V and 7 from J, leaving 9 bases between them.

The chain has TRBV10-3 and TRBJ2-3; D ambiguous. With 6 bases removed from V and 0 bases from J, the gap between germline ends came to 10 bases. CDR3 length equals 14 residues. The germline V gene has CDR1 ENHRY and CDR2 SYGVKD. The CDR3 loop is CAIRVSPSTDTQYF. The DNA for the CDR3 is TGTGCCATCAGGGTTAGCCCTAGCACAGATACGCAGTATTTT.

V is TRBV2 and J is TRBJ2-2; TRBD2 matches at 11 bases. V shed 9 bases, J shed 5 bases, and the junction held 5 bases outside the gene matches. The CDR3 covers 14 residues. Germline CDR1 and CDR2: SNHLY and FYNNEI. In DNA form, the CDR3 reads TGTGCCAGTATAGCGGGGGGGCTGACCGGGGAGCTGTTTTTT. It translates to CASIAGGLTGELFF.

The chain recombines TRBV10-3 with TRBJ1-1; D not certain. The CDR3 has 13 amino acids. Germline CDR1 ENHRY, CDR2 SYGVKD. Trimming took 4 bases from V and 3 from J, leaving 9 bases between them. CDR3 region: CAISATRYTEAFF. The CDR3 DNA reads as TGTGCCATCAGTGCAACCAGGTACACTGAAGCTTTCTTT.

The chain links TRBV5-4 to TRBJ2-5; TRBD1 is a possible D gene (6 bases). This CDR3 spans 15 amino acids. V was clipped by 4 bases and J by 0 bases, with 13 bases between them. Germline assignment: CDR1 SGHNT and CDR2 YYREEE (reference sequence). DNA for the CDR3: TGTGCCAGCAGCGTCGGGACACCGGACCAAGAGACCCAGTACTTC. The encoded protein is CASSVGTPDQETQYF.

The rearrangement uses TRBV15 and TRBJ1-6; D remains ambiguous. Trimming took off 0 bases at V and 14 bases at J, with 20 bases between the two ends. The CDR3 is 16 amino acids. Per germline, CDR1 LNHNV and CDR2 YYDKDF (reference sequence). The CDR3 sequence is CATSRDRTFRESSLHF. The CDR3 region has the DNA TGTGCCACCAGCAGAGATCGAACTTTCCGGGAGTCATCCCTCCACTTT.

The gene calls are TRBV7-8 and TRBJ1-2, with 9 bases fitting TRBD1. The J segment lost 5 bases and the V segment lost 5 bases, leaving 12 bases of the junction unmatched. The CDR3 covers 16 residues. Germline V lookup: CDR1 SGHVS, CDR2 FQNEAQ. The CDR3 bases are TGTGCCAGCAGCCGATTTGACAGGGGGAGTAATTATGGCTACACCTTC. It yields the protein CASSRFDRGSNYGYTF.

The chain is built from TRBV7-9 and TRBJ1-1; 9 bases agree with TRBD1. In germline, CDR1 is SEHNR, CDR2 FQNEAQ (reference sequence). V was clipped by 5 bases and J by 0 bases; unmatched bases: 7. The CDR3 is 16 amino acids. CDR3 bases: TGTGCCAGCAGCAGCGGACAGGGGAGGATGAACACTGAAGCTTTCTTT. Residues: CASSSGQGRMNTEAFF.

The chain carries TRBV30 and TRBJ2-5, with D unclear. The CDR3 runs to 14 residues. V was trimmed by 2 bases and J by 0 bases, leaving 10 bases between them. Per germline, CDR1 GTSNPN and CDR2 SVGIG (reference sequence). The DNA of the CDR3 is TGTGCCTGGAGTCTTGCGGTGTACCAAGAGACCCAGTACTTC. Its protein is CAWSLAVYQETQYF.

This chain uses TRBV21-1 with TRBJ2-2. TRBV21-1 is marked as a pseudogene. This CDR3 region has 15 residues. The CDR3 DNA follows: TGTGCCAGCAGATTCCTGGTCCTGAACACCGGGGAGCTGTTTTTT. Translation gives CASRFLVLNTGELFF.

The chain joins TRBV29-1 to TRBJ2-2; no firm D call. Deletions cut 8 bases from V and 0 bases from J, with 10 bases between. Germline lookup yields CDR1 SQVTM and CDR2 ANQGSEA. The CDR3 runs 13 residues. CDR3 in DNA: TGCAGCCCCTTAAGTTCGAACACCGGGGAGCTGTTTTTT. Amino acids: CSPLSSNTGELFF.

This clone was counted a single time. This chain connects TRBV19 to TRBJ2-5; D is perhaps TRBD1 (5 bases). The CDR3 is 13 amino acids. Germline lookup yields CDR1 LNHDA and CDR2 SQIVND (reference sequence). V was clipped by 6 bases and J by 5 bases, with 13 bases between them. The CDR3 sequence: CASSVIAGETQYF. CDR3 nucleotides: TGTGCCAGTAGCGTAATAGCAGGGGAGACCCAGTACTTC.

This chain connects TRBV12-5 to TRBJ1-3, with D unclear. From germline, CDR1 is LGHNT and CDR2 FRNRAP. The CDR3 is 14 residues long. Trimming took off 0 bases at V and 3 bases at J, with 6 bases between the two ends. The CDR3 region is CASGLVPDGNTIYF. The CDR3 coding sequence is TGTGCTAGTGGTTTGGTACCGGATGGAAACACCATATATTTT.

The chain uses TRBV18 and TRBJ2-7; D unclear. Germline values: CDR1 KGHSH, CDR2 LQKENI. The CDR3 has 14 amino acids. Between the trimmed V and J ends, which lost 0 bases and 0 bases, there was a span of 6 bases. The CDR3 sequence: CASSPPVNSYEQYF. The CDR3 DNA reads as TGTGCCAGCTCACCACCGGTCAACTCCTACGAGCAGTACTTC.

The chain employs TRBV6-5 and TRBJ1-2, with TRBD1 matching 9 bases. Germline loops: CDR1 MNHEY, CDR2 SVGAGI. This CDR3 contains 14 residues. V shed 6 bases and J 5 bases; nucleotides not matched to a gene: 7. DNA for the CDR3: TGTGCCAGCAGATTACAGGGGGCTGAGTATGGCTACACCTTC. This sequence encodes CASRLQGAEYGYTF.

The chain has TRBV14 and TRBJ2-3; the D is unclear. V lost 1 base to trimming and J lost 1 base, with 6 bases between them. The CDR3 totals 14 residues. Per germline, CDR1 SGHDN and CDR2 FVKESK. This CDR3 is CASSQVQGTDTQYF. DNA of the CDR3: TGTGCCAGCAGCCAAGTCCAGGGCACAGATACGCAGTATTTT.

The chain's CDR3 is CASRSRGLESGNQPQHF. In nucleotides, the CDR3 is TGTGCCAGTAGGTCCAGGGGACTTGAATCCGGCAATCAGCCCCAGCATTTT. The V call is TRBV19, the J call TRBJ1-5; possible D gene TRBD1, 6 bases. Germline V CDR1 and CDR2: LNHDA, SQIVND (reference sequence). CDR3 length equals 17 residues. Trimming removed 6 bases from V and 2 bases from J, with 20 bases in between.

The V call is TRBV9, the J call TRBJ2-7; 8 bases map to TRBD2. This CDR3 is 14 amino acids long. CDR1 and CDR2 from the germline V gene are SGDLS and YYNGEE. The trim removed 0 bases at V and 3 bases at J, leaving 2 bases unmatched. The DNA for the CDR3 is TGTGCCAGCAGCGTAGCGGGGGGGGACTACGAGCAGTACTTC. It is translated as CASSVAGGDYEQYF.

This chain links TRBV10-2 with TRBJ2-5; no clear D gene. V lost 2 bases to trimming and J lost 4 bases, with 8 bases between them. The germline V gene has CDR1 WSHSY and CDR2 SAAADI. The CDR3 sequence is 13 residues long. DNA for the CDR3: TGCGCCAGCAGTGAGCCCAGAGGAGAGACCCAGTACTTC. Its protein product is CASSEPRGETQYF.

The chain joins TRBV18 to TRBJ2-5; the D gene is possibly TRBD2 (5 bases). Trimming pared 4 bases from V and 3 bases from J, leaving 18 bases between. Germline V CDR1 and CDR2: KGHSH, LQKENI. The CDR3 consists of 16 residues. The CDR3 sequence is CASSRVGSVREETQYF. CDR3 nucleotide sequence: TGTGCCAGCTCACGAGTGGGGTCAGTGCGGGAAGAGACCCAGTACTTC.

The chain uses TRBV6-5 and TRBJ1-1; D remains unclear. The CDR3 spans 13 residues. The germline gives CDR1 MNHEY, CDR2 SVGAGI. The V end lost 5 bases, the J end lost 1 base, and 8 bases lay between the germline ends. CDR3 coding DNA: TGTGCCAGCAGTCCCCACAAGAACACTGAAGCTTTCTTT. It encodes CASSPHKNTEAFF.

A single count supports this clone. This sequence joins TRBV5-1 and TRBJ1-4; TRBD1 aligns across 9 bases. Per the germline V gene, CDR1 is SGHRS and CDR2 is YFSETQ. The CDR3 loop spans 15 amino acids. The ends lost 0 bases at V and 8 bases at J; junction bases unmatched: 5. The CDR3 here is CASSLGGTGSEKLFF. Written as DNA, the CDR3 is TGCGCCAGCAGCTTGGGGGGGACAGGGTCCGAAAAACTGTTTTTT. Looking up the rest from reference TRBV5-1 and TRBJ1-4 gives the full variable domain: KAGVTQTPRYLIKTRGQQVTLSCSPISGHRSVSWYQQTPGQGLQFLFEYFSETQRNKGNFPGRFSGRQFSNSRSEMNVSTLELGDSALYLCASSLGGTGSEKLFFGSGTQLSVL.

The chain is built from TRBV2 and TRBJ2-1, with 15 nucleotides matching TRBD2. The junction had 4 bases not matched to a gene; V was cut back by 6 bases and J by 4 bases. The CDR3 covers 16 residues. Germline V lookup: CDR1 SNHLY, CDR2 FYNNEI. CDR3 DNA: TGTGCCAGCAGGGGAGGGACTAGCGGGGGGTACAATGAGCAGTTCTTC. The encoded protein is CASRGGTSGGYNEQFF. Full variable domain (missing parts from reference TRBV2 and TRBJ2-1): EPEVTQTPSHQVTQMGQEVILRCVPISNHLYFYWYRQILGQKVEFLVSFYNNEISEKSEIFDDQFSVERPDGSNFTLKIRSTKLEDSAMYFCASRGGTSGGYNEQFFGPGTRLTVL.

V is TRBV7-2 and J is TRBJ2-7; tentatively, D is TRBD2 (6 bases). Germline V lookup: CDR1 SGHTA, CDR2 FQGNSA. CDR3 length equals 16 residues. V was cut by 4 bases and J by 0 bases, with 16 bases left in between. In nucleotides, the CDR3 is TGTGCCAGCAGCTCGTCCTCCGGGGGAAGCTCCTACGAGCAGTACTTC. Amino acid sequence: CASSSSSGGSSYEQYF.

The chain joins TRBV4-2 to TRBJ2-5, with 7 bases identical to TRBD1. With V trimmed by 8 bases and J by 1 base, 7 bases remained unmatched. Germline V gene lookup returns CDR1 LGHNA and CDR2 YNFKEQ. The CDR3 loop spans 14 amino acids. The CDR3 nucleotides read TGTGCCAGCGGGACCCGGGACAGCCAAGAGACCCAGTACTTC. Its protein is CASGTRDSQETQYF.

CDR3 DNA: TGTGCCAGCAGTAGATCCCGGGACACCTCCTACGAGCAGTACTTC. This gives the protein CASSRSRDTSYEQYF. The chain recombines TRBV7-2 with TRBJ2-7; a possible D gene is TRBD1 (6 bases). Per the germline V gene, CDR1 is SGHTA and CDR2 is FQGNSA. This CDR3 has 15 residues. V lost 6 bases and J lost 0, with 15 bases in between.

J is TRBJ2-5 and V is TRBV7-8, with D unclear. Trimming cost V 0 bases and J 2 bases, with 7 bases left between them. Germline V gene sequence: CDR1 SGHVS, CDR2 FQNEAQ. CDR3 length: 14 amino acids. CDR3 nucleotides: TGTGCCAGCAGCTTAGCTAGACAACAAGAGACCCAGTACTTC. It codes for CASSLARQQETQYF.